This TCR beta chain was identified in a study of beta chain features in type 1 diabetes. Study-level background: Healthy donors and patients showed comparable age, gender and cell yields. Findings and limits, study-wide: Moderately but significantly shorter TCRB CDR3s were found in Type 1 diabetes patients in all four CD4+ subsets. Small HLA sub-analyses could not settle whether HLA shapes TCRB rearrangement.

As concerns this clone: Its specificity is not known.

Since all of the isolated RNA was reverse transcribed, expressed TCRB transcripts were what got sequenced. Clones were sequenced by immunoSEQ multiplex PCR, and TCRdb holds only the in-frame ones, with some missing. The data hold about 660,000 clones, with around an eighth observed a single time. Every donor had blood drawn once into heparin, around 100 mL on average. The V end was cut by 3 bases, the J end by 4 bases, with 12 bases between. Germline V gives CDR1 SNHLY, CDR2 FYNNEI. This CDR3 region has 14 residues. Sequences were obtained from naive CD4+ T cells from blood. This TCR derives from a man between 18 and 29 years old with type 1 diabetes. This chain joins TRBV2 and TRBJ2-5; D could derive from TRBD1 or TRBD2 (5 bases each). DNA for the CDR3: TGTGCCAGCAGTGACAGAGGGGTCGGAGAGACCCAGTACTTC. As protein: CASSDRGVGETQYF.